Below, 27 T cell receptor beta chains from the same sample are listed, as sequenced in a study of T cell repertoires in cytomegalovirus infection. These receptors have no identified antigens. TCRdb re-analysed the reads in MiXCR, keeping a single row per CDR3 protein. The table shows approximately 730,000 distinct CDR3 sequences, with about 27% occurring only once. Material: cultured CD8+ T cells from PBMCs, obtained from culture after CMV antigen stimulation. The receptors were sampled from a human donor in good health (CMV status not recorded). Some clones in this sample may be carry-over from other donors' samples.

The sample holds a few counts of this clonotype. The chain employs TRBV18 and TRBJ2-7; D gene unclear. V was clipped by 3 bases and J by 1 base, with 13 bases between them. The germline gives CDR1 KGHSH, CDR2 LQKENI. The CDR3 is 15 amino acids. Here the CDR3 reads CASSPKREYSYEQYF. DNA for the CDR3: TGTGCCAGCTCACCGAAGCGCGAGTATTCCTACGAGCAGTACTTC.

This chain links TRBV27 with TRBJ1-1; 7 nucleotides agree with TRBD1. This CDR3 comprises 15 residues. Per germline, CDR1 MNHEY and CDR2 SMNVEV (reference sequence). V dropped 2 bases and J dropped 6; count of bases not matched to a gene: 9. CDR3 protein: CASSLAGTATSEAFF. The CDR3 DNA sequence: TGTGCCAGCAGTTTAGCCGGGACAGCTACGTCTGAAGCTTTCTTT.

The rearrangement links TRBV12-3 or TRBV12-4 to TRBJ1-2, with D possibly being TRBD1 (6 bases). The CDR3 has 12 residues. Trimming left V 6 bases short and J 10 bases short, with 15 bases between. Written as DNA, the CDR3 is TGTGCCAGCAGCCCGCCGGGACAAGCCTACACCTTC. Protein product: CASSPPGQAYTF.

The chain recombines TRBV24-1 with TRBJ2-1; 14 nucleotides match TRBD2. Germline CDR1 reads KGHDR; CDR2 reads SFDVKD. The CDR3 runs to 20 residues. With 4 bases clipped from V and 5 bases from J, the junction kept 15 bases outside the gene matches. The CDR3 spells CATSDHPPGLAGAPNNEQFF. The CDR3 region has the DNA TGTGCCACCAGTGACCACCCCCCGGGACTAGCGGGGGCCCCCAACAATGAGCAGTTCTTC.

The chain employs TRBV12-3 or TRBV12-4 and TRBJ2-5; D gene uncertain. This CDR3 comprises 13 residues. The V end was cut by 4 bases, the J end by 4 bases, with 10 bases between. The CDR3 here is CASSSQGPETQYF. Written as DNA, the CDR3 is TGTGCCAGCAGTTCCCAAGGGCCAGAGACCCAGTACTTC.

This clonotype was observed a few times. The V and J genes are TRBV12-3 or TRBV12-4 and TRBJ2-5, with 13 bases that match TRBD2. The length of the CDR3 is 17 residues. The junction had 11 bases not matched to a gene; V was cut back by 5 bases and J by 5 bases. CDR3 sequence (DNA): TGTGCCAGCAGTCCGGGACTAGCGGGGTCCGGTGGGGAGACCCAGTACTTC. This codes for CASSPGLAGSGGETQYF.

V is TRBV12-3 or TRBV12-4 and J is TRBJ1-1, with D uncertain. Trimming stripped 4 bases from V and 0 bases from J, with 9 bases between. The CDR3 is 14 amino acids. CDR3 nucleotides: TGTGCCAGCAGTTGGGATATGATGAACACTGAAGCTTTCTTT. It is translated as CASSWDMMNTEAFF.

This clonotype came up a few times. The rearrangement links TRBV10-3 to TRBJ1-5; weak D call: TRBD1 (6 bases). V lost 6 bases and J 3 bases, leaving 18 bases between the germline ends. The CDR3 has 16 amino acids. The germline V gene has CDR1 ENHRY and CDR2 SYGVKD. The DNA of the CDR3 is TGTGCCATCAGCCCTACCTCGGACAGCCTCAATCAGCCCCAGCATTTT. It translates to CAISPTSDSLNQPQHF.

This clonotype was counted between two and nine times. This chain links TRBV28 with TRBJ2-7; tentative D call: TRBD2 (6 bases). This CDR3 has 16 residues. The germline V gene encodes CDR1 MDHEN and CDR2 SYDVKM. V shed 4 bases and J shed 1 base, with 17 bases lying between them. CDR3 bases: TGTGCCAGCAGTTCGCTCGCCTGGGGGGTTTCCTACGAGCAGTACGTC. Translation gives CASSSLAWGVSYEQYV.

This clonotype was seen repeatedly, ten times or more. The CDR3 DNA reads as TGTGCCAGCAGCTACCAAGACAGAGGGCAGTTCTTC. It specifies CASSYQDRGQFF. The rearrangement uses TRBV7-9 and TRBJ2-1; weak D call: TRBD1 (5 bases). V lost 4 bases and J lost 12, with 13 bases in between. The CDR3 consists of 12 residues. Germline-derived CDR1 and CDR2 are SEHNR and FQNEAQ (reference sequence).

The CDR3 DNA reads TGCAGTGCGCGGGACCCGACCACCGGGGAGCTGTTTTTT. Translating gives CSARDPTTGELFF. The gene calls are TRBV20-1 and TRBJ2-2, with D possibly matching TRBD2 (6 bases). Trimming shortened V by 6 bases and J by 4 bases, and 12 bases separated the two germline ends. CDR1 and CDR2 (germline): DFQATT, SNEGSKA (reference sequence). This CDR3 spans 13 amino acids.

V is TRBV4-2 and J is TRBJ1-2; D perhaps matches TRBD1 (5 bases). From germline, CDR1 is LGHNA and CDR2 YNFKEQ. Trimming removed 0 bases at V and 5 bases at J, with 13 bases between. The CDR3 is 15 amino acids. The DNA for the CDR3 is TGTGCCAGCAGCCAAGATGTGGGGGGGTTTTATGGCTACACCTTC. This translates into CASSQDVGGFYGYTF.

This clonotype was detected a few times. The V call is TRBV6-5, the J call TRBJ2-1; D ambiguous. V shed 0 bases and J shed 1 base, with 10 bases lying between them. The germline V gene has CDR1 MNHEY and CDR2 SVGAGI. There are 16 residues in the CDR3. The CDR3 DNA reads TGTGCCAGCAGTTACTCGGAAGGGATGTCCTACAATGAGCAGTTCTTC. It specifies CASSYSEGMSYNEQFF.

V gene TRBV5-6 combines with J gene TRBJ1-2; D unresolved. Germline values: CDR1 SGHDT, CDR2 YYEEEE. The CDR3 contains 16 residues. Trimming took off 4 bases at V and 6 bases at J, with 22 bases between the two ends. This CDR3 reads CASSLRAKFFAHGYTF. CDR3 coding DNA: TGTGCCAGCAGCCTGCGGGCCAAATTCTTTGCCCATGGCTACACCTTC.

Notes on this clonotype: A much larger clone sits a single nucleotide away, making a read error possible. V usage is TRBV7-2 and J usage is TRBJ2-1; 7 bases are a match to TRBD2. Germline V gene sequence: CDR1 SGHTA, CDR2 FQGNSA. J gave up 5 bases and V 1 base, and 2 bases lay outside the gene matches. CDR3 length equals 14 residues. The CDR3 reads CTSSLVGTNNEQFF. The CDR3 region has the DNA TGTACCAGCAGCTTAGTTGGGACTAACAATGAGCAGTTCTTC.

The chain carries TRBV20-1 and TRBJ1-2, with D perhaps TRBD1 (6 bases). CDR1 and CDR2 from the germline V gene are DFQATT and SNEGSKA (reference sequence). Trimming shortened V by 6 bases and J by 7 bases, and 12 bases separated the two germline ends. The CDR3 runs 11 residues. The CDR3 loop reads CSANRESGYTF. CDR3 sequence (DNA): TGCAGTGCCAACAGGGAATCTGGCTACACCTTC.

The genes are TRBV27 and TRBJ2-7, with TRBD1 matching over 8 bases. Germline CDR1 reads MNHEY; CDR2 reads SMNVEV (reference sequence). V dropped 6 bases and J dropped 5; count of bases not matched to a gene: 12. CDR3 length equals 15 residues. DNA for the CDR3: TGTGCCAGCAGCTGGACCGGGACAGGTGTCCACGAGCAGTACTTC. As protein: CASSWTGTGVHEQYF.

As for this clonotype: This may be a read error: a much more frequent sequence differs by one nucleotide. The chain links TRBV7-9 to TRBJ2-2; the D gene is possibly TRBD1 (5 bases). This CDR3 is built from 15 residues. The V gene's germline CDR1 is SEHNR and CDR2 FQNEAQ (reference sequence). V dropped 1 base and J dropped 1 base, with 7 bases sitting between them. The CDR3 DNA reads as TGTGCCAGCAGCTTAGTAACAGGGAACACCGGGGAGCTGTTTTTT. Its protein is CASSLVTGNTGELFF.

This clonotype was counted between two and nine times. The chain employs TRBV7-8 and TRBJ1-1; D is uncertain. The germline V and J ends were trimmed by 11 bases and 6 bases, with 19 bases remaining between them. Germline lookup yields CDR1 SGHVS and CDR2 FQNEAQ. This CDR3 is built from 13 residues. CDR3: CAVVADWKAEAFF. The CDR3 nucleotides read TGTGCCGTGGTAGCGGATTGGAAGGCTGAAGCTTTCTTT.

V gene TRBV14 combines with J gene TRBJ2-1, with a tentative D call TRBD1 (6 bases). The CDR3 consists of 14 residues. The germline V and J ends were trimmed by 0 bases and 5 bases, with 8 bases remaining between them. Germline-derived CDR1 and CDR2 are SGHDN and FVKESK. CDR3 coding DNA: TGTGCCAGCAGCCAAGATACAGGGAACAATGAGCAGTTCTTC. Amino acid sequence: CASSQDTGNNEQFF.

The rearrangement links TRBV15 to TRBJ1-1; D not resolved. V gave up 1 base and J gave up 5 bases, with 17 bases separating them. CDR1 is LNHNV and CDR2 is YYDKDF in the germline V gene (reference sequence). The CDR3 extends over 16 amino acids. The chain's CDR3 is CATSRGVAREYTEAFF. In nucleotides, the CDR3 is TGTGCCACCAGCAGAGGGGTGGCGAGGGAGTATACTGAAGCTTTCTTT.

This clonotype was detected only a few times. The genes are TRBV19 and TRBJ2-5, with unresolved D. CDR1 is LNHDA, CDR2 SQIVND, per germline (reference sequence). The ends were cut back, 3 bases at V and 3 bases at J, with 14 bases in the middle. The CDR3 contains 15 residues. The CDR3 bases are TGTGCCAGTAGTATCACCTCCGCCTGGAAAGAGACCCAGTACTTC. Its protein is CASSITSAWKETQYF.

V usage is TRBV11-1 and J usage is TRBJ1-1, with D unclear. The V and J ends lost 1 base and 1 base respectively, with 10 bases between them. The CDR3 sequence is 15 residues long. The germline CDR1 and CDR2 sequences are SGHAT and FQDESV (reference sequence). This chain's CDR3 is CASSLEGGPNTEAFF. The CDR3 DNA reads as TGTGCCAGCAGCTTAGAGGGCGGCCCGAACACTGAAGCTTTCTTT.

The V call is TRBV11-2, the J call TRBJ2-7; 10 nucleotides align to TRBD1. V shed 3 bases, J shed 3 bases, and the junction held 2 bases outside the gene matches. The germline gives CDR1 SGHAT, CDR2 FQNNGV. CDR3 length equals 14 residues. CDR3 residues: CASSFGTGVYEQYV. The CDR3 DNA is TGTGCCAGCAGCTTTGGGACAGGGGTCTACGAGCAGTACGTC.

The chain uses TRBV7-6 and TRBJ2-3, with no clear D. Germline-derived CDR1 and CDR2 are SGHVS and FNYEAQ. V lost 1 base, J lost 14 bases, and 13 bases lay in between. This CDR3 is built from 12 residues. CDR3 coding DNA: TGTGCCAGCAGCTTAGTTAGAGACCAAGGGTATTTT. Protein sequence: CASSLVRDQGYF.

This chain uses TRBV12-3 or TRBV12-4 with TRBJ1-1, with TRBD1 matching 7 bases. Trimming removed 3 bases from V and 1 base from J; junction bases left unmatched: 8. The CDR3 loop spans 16 amino acids. The CDR3 region has the DNA TGTGCCAGCAGTTTTCCTTGGGACAGCTGGAACACTGAAGCTTTCTTT. Its translation is CASSFPWDSWNTEAFF.

This chain uses TRBV10-3 with TRBJ1-2; D possibly corresponds to TRBD1 (5 bases). V lost 10 bases, J lost 4 bases, and 25 bases lay in between. Germline CDR1 and CDR2: ENHRY and SYGVKD. There are 16 residues in the CDR3. CDR3 nucleotides: TGTGCCACCCTCGGTTCGGGCGGAGCCGGGGGCTATGGCTACACCTTC. Residues: CATLGSGGAGGYGYTF.